This entry describes one T cell receptor (beta chain). This sample is part of a study of T cells after yellow fever vaccination. Trimming pared 6 bases from V and 1 base from J, leaving 13 bases between. CDR3 length: 13 residues. Germline V gene sequence: CDR1 DFQATT, CDR2 SNEGSKA (reference sequence). Conversion of TCR transcripts into cDNA relied on 5'RACE template switching, which added a universal primer site and UMIs. Via MiXCR, TCRdb re-called the 5' RACE reads, giving one row per CDR3 protein. In the table there are around 350,000 distinct CDR3 sequences, 6.2% of which are singletons. The input for sequencing was PBMCs, taken 5 days after the yellow fever booster vaccination. The TCR was taken from a man aged 25 to 45 who received the YFV17D yellow fever vaccine. The chain is built from TRBV20-1 and TRBJ2-7; D is undetermined. The CDR3 reads CSAGYRTSYEQYF. In DNA, the CDR3 is TGCAGTGCGGGATATAGGACGTCCTACGAGCAGTACTTC.